The clone carrying this T cell receptor (beta chain) was detected once. Germline CDR1 MNHEY, CDR2 SMNVEV (reference sequence). Unmatched junction bases numbered 6, after V lost 6 bases and J lost 7 bases. CDR3 length equals 16 residues. The source of the sample is a study of CD4 and CD8 cells across lung adenocarcinoma regions. TCRdb itself ran the PCR reads through MiXCR, one entry per CDR3 protein. The table records about 25,000 distinct CDR3 sequences, 40% to 50% of them present only once. V is TRBV27 and J is TRBJ2-1; 16 bases map to TRBD2. Sequencing used CD8+ T cells from the center of a lung tumor. The sequence derives from a male donor with lung adenocarcinoma. The CD4 and CD8 labels of this study may be unreliable. CDR3 DNA sequence: TGTGCCAGCAGAAAAGCGGGACTAGCGGGAGGGAATGAGCAGTTCTTC. This sequence encodes CASRKAGLAGGNEQFF.